This TCR beta chain was sequenced for a study of shared clonotypes between healthy human individuals. Germline CDR1 reads MNHEY; CDR2 reads SVGAGI. The CDR3 runs to 13 residues. V was pared by 5 bases and J by 7 bases, with 12 bases between. This clone was detected only a few times. Repertoires were generated with immunoSEQ multiplex PCR, while TCRdb's copy carries only in-frame clones and drops some. The sample carries some 79,000 clones, 60% to 80% recorded once. The chain has TRBV6-5 and TRBJ1-3, with a possible D match to TRBD1 (6 bases). Sequences were obtained from memory CD8+ T cells sorted from blood. Subset indicated: CD45RO+ cells pooled with CCR7-negative TemRA cells. The receptor was derived from a man younger than 45 in good health. CDR3 in DNA: TGTGCCAGCAGTCTATCAGGGGCTAACACCATATATTTT. This codes for CASSLSGANTIYF.